This TCR beta chain was sequenced for a study of T cell responses to AZD1222 COVID-19 vaccine. Study-level findings and limits: Spike-specific TCR breadth and depth were elevated following two AZD1222 doses. In all cases, repertoires were sampled only after the peak T cell response.

There are 14 residues in the CDR3. Germline assignment: CDR1 SGHAT and CDR2 FQNNGV. Trimming at V came to 6 bases and at J to 2 bases, leaving 6 bases not matched to a gene. Measured with immunoSEQ multiplex PCR; TCRdb has only the in-frame clones, and not every one. The table includes roughly 100,000 clones, around 87% detected once. In regard to this clone: Antigen unknown.

The clonotype originates from an adult in good health. Sequenced material: peripheral blood, taken on day 0 of AZD1222 vaccination. The chain has TRBV11-2 and TRBJ2-7, with 8 bases fitting TRBD2. This chain's CDR3 is CASRPRGAPYEQYF. As DNA, the CDR3 is TGTGCCAGCAGACCGCGGGGGGCCCCCTACGAGCAGTACTTC.